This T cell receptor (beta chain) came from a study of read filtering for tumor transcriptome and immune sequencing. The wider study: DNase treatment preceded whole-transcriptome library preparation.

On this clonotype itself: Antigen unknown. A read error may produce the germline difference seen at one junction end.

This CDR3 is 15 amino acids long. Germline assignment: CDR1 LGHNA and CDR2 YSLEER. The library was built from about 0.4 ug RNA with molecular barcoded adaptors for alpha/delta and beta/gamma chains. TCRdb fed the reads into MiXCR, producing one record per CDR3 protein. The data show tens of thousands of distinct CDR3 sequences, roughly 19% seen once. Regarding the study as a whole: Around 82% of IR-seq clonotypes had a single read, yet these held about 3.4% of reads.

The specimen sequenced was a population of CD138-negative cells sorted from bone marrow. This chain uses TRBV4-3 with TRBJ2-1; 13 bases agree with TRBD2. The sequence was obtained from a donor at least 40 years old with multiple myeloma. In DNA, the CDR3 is TGCGCCAGCAGCTTGGGACTAGCGGGATACAATGGGCAGTTCTTC. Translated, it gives CASSLGLAGYNGQFF.